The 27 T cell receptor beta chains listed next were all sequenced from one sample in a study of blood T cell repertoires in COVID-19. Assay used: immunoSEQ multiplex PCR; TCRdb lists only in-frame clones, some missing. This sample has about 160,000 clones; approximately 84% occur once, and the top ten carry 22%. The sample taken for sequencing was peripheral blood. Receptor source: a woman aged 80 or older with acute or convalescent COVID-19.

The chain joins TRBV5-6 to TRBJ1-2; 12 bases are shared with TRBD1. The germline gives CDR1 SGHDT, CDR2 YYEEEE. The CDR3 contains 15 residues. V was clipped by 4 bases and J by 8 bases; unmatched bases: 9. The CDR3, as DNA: TGTGCCAGCAGCGGGACAGGGGGCTACCGGAACGGCTACACCTTC. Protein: CASSGTGGYRNGYTF.

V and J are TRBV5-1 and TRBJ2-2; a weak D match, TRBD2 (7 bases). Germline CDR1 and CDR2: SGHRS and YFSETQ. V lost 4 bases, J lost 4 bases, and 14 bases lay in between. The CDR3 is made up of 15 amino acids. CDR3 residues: CASSPVGGRTGELFF. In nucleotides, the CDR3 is TGCGCCAGCAGCCCCGTGGGGGGGCGCACCGGGGAGCTGTTTTTT. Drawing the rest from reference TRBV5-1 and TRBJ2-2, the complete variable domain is KAGVTQTPRYLIKTRGQQVTLSCSPISGHRSVSWYQQTPGQGLQFLFEYFSETQRNKGNFPGRFSGRQFSNSRSEMNVSTLELGDSALYLCASSPVGGRTGELFFGEGSRLTVL.

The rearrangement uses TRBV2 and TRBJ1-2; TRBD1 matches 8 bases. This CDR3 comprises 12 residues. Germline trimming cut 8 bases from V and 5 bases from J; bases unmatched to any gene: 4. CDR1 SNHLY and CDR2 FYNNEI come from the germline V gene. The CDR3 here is CASGTGPYGYTF. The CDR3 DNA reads TGTGCCAGCGGGACAGGACCTTATGGCTACACCTTC.

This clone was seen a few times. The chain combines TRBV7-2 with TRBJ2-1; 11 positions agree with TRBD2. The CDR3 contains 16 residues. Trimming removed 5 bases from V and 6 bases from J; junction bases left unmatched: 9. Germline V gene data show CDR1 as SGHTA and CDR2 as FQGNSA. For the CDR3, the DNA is TGTGCCAGCAGCCGCGGCGGGACTAGCGGTGGCAATGAGCAGTTCTTC. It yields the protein CASSRGGTSGGNEQFF.

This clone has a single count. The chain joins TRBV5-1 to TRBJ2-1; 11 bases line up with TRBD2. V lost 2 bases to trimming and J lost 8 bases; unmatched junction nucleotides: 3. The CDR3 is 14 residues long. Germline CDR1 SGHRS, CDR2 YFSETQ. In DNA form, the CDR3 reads TGCGCCAGCAGCTTTACTAGCGGGAGTGATGAGCAGTTCTTC. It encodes CASSFTSGSDEQFF.

CDR3: CASSLRRSYGYTF. The DNA for the CDR3 is TGTGCCAGCAGCTTGAGGCGGAGCTATGGCTACACCTTC. The V call is TRBV5-8, the J call TRBJ1-2; D remains unclear. V lost 1 base to trimming and J lost 4 bases, with 8 bases between them. This CDR3 spans 13 amino acids. Per germline, CDR1 SGHTS and CDR2 YDEGEE.

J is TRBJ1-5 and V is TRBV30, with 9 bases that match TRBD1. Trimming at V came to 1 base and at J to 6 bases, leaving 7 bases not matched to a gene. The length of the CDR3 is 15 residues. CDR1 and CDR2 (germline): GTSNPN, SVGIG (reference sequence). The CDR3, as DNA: TGTGCCTGGAGTGGGGGACAGGGAGAGGGTCAGCCCCAGCATTTT. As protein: CAWSGGQGEGQPQHF.

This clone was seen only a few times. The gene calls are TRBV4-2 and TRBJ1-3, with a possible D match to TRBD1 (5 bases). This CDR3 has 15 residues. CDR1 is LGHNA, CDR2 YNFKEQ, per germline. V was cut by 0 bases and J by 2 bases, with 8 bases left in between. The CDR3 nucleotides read TGTGCCAGCAGCCAAGATGGGGGGACTGGAAACACCATATATTTT. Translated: CASSQDGGTGNTIYF.

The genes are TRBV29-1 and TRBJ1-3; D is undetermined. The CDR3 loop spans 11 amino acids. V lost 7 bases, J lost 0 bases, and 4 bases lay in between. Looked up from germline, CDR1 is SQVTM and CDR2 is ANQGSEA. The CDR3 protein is CSGYSGNTIYF. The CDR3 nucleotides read TGCAGCGGCTACTCTGGAAACACCATATATTTT.

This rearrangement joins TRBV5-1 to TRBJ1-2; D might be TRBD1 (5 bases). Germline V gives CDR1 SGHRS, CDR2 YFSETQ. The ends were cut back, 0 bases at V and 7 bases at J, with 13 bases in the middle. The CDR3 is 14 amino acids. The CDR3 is CASSLGQGKGGYTF. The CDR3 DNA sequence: TGCGCCAGCAGCTTGGGCCAGGGAAAGGGTGGCTACACCTTC.

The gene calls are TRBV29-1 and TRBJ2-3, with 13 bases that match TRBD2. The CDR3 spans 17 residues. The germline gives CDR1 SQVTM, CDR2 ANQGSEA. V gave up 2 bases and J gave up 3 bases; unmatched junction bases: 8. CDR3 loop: CSVEQLTSGRMTDTQYF. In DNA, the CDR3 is TGCAGCGTTGAACAGTTGACTAGCGGGAGGATGACAGATACGCAGTATTTT.

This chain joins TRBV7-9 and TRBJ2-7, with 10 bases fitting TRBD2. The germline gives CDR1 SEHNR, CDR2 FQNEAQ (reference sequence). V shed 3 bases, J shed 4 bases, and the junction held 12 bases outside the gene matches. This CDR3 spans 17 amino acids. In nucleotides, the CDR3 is TGTGCCAGCAGCTTGTCGTTCACCGGGACTAGCGATTACGAGCAGTACTTC. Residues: CASSLSFTGTSDYEQYF. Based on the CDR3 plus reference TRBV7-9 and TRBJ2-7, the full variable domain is DTGVSQNPRHKITKRGQNVTFRCDPISEHNRLYWYRQTLGQGPEFLTYFQNEAQLEKSRLLSDRFSAERPKGSFSTLEIQRTEQGDSAMYLCASSLSFTGTSDYEQYFGPGTRLTVT.

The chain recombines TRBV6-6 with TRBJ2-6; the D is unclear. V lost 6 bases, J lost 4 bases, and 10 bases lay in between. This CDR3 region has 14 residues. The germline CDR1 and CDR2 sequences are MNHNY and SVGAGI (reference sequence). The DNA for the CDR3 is TGTGCCAGCAGGTCAGGTGCGGGGGCCAACGTCCTGACTTTC. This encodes CASRSGAGANVLTF.

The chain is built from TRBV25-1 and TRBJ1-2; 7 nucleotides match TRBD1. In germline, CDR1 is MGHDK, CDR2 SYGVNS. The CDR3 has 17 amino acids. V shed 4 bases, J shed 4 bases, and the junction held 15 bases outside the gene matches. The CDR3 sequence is CASSASQVGRGIYGYTF. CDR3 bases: TGTGCCAGCAGTGCTAGCCAAGTGGGCAGGGGGATCTATGGCTACACCTTC.

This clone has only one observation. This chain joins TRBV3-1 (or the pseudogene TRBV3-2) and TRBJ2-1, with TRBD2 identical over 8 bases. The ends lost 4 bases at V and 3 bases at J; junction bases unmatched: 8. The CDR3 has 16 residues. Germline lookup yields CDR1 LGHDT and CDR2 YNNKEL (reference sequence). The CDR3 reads CASSRAGRARYNEQFF. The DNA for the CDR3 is TGTGCCAGCAGCCGCGCCGGGAGGGCCCGCTACAATGAGCAGTTCTTC.

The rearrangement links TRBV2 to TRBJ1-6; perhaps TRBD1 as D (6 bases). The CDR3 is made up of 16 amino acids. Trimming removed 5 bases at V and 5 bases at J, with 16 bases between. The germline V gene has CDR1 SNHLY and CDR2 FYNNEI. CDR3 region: CASSPQGTSNNSPLHF. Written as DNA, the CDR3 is TGTGCCAGCAGTCCCCAGGGGACAAGCAATAATTCACCCCTCCACTTT.

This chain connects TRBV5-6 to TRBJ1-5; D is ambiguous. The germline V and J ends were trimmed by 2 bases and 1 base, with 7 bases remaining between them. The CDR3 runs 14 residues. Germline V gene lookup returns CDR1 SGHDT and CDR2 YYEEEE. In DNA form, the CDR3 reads TGTGCCAGCAGCTTTATCGGGAGCAATCAGCCCCAGCATTTT. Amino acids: CASSFIGSNQPQHF. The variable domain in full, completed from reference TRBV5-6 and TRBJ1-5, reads DAGVTQSPTHLIKTRGQQVTLRCSPKSGHDTVSWYQQALGQGPQFIFQYYEEEERQRGNFPDRFSGHQFPNYSSELNVNALLLGDSALYLCASSFIGSNQPQHFGDGTRLSIL.

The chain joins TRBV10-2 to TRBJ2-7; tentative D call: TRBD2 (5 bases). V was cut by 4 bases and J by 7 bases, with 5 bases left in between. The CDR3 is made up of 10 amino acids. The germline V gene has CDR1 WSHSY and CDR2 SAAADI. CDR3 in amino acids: CASSAGEQYF. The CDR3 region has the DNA TGCGCCAGCAGTGCGGGGGAGCAGTACTTC.

This CDR3 reads CASSWRVGGDGYTF. The CDR3 coding sequence is TGTGCCAGCAGTTGGAGGGTAGGGGGCGATGGCTACACCTTC. The chain couples TRBV5-5 to TRBJ1-2; TRBD1 aligns across 7 bases. With V trimmed by 5 bases and J by 6 bases, 10 bases remained unmatched. The CDR3 extends over 14 amino acids. The germline gives CDR1 SGHKS, CDR2 YYEKEE (reference sequence).

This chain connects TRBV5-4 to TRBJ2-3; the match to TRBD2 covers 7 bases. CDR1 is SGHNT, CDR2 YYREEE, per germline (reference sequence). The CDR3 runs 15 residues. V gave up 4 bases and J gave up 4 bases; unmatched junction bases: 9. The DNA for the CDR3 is TGTGCCAGCAGCGGAACCCGGGAGGTCGCAGATACGCAGTATTTT. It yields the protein CASSGTREVADTQYF.

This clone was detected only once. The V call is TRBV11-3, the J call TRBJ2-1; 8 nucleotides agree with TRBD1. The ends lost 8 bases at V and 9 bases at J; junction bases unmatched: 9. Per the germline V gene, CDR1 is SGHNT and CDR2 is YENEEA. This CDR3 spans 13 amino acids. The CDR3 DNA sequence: TGTGCCAGCGCCGACCAGGGGGCTATTGAGCAGTTCTTC. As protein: CASADQGAIEQFF.

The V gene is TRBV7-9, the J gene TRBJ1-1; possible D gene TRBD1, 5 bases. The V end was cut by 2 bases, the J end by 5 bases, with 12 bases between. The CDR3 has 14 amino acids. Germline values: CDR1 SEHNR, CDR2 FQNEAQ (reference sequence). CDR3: CASSLSAGRTEAFF. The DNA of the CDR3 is TGTGCCAGCAGCTTAAGCGCGGGGCGGACTGAAGCTTTCTTT.

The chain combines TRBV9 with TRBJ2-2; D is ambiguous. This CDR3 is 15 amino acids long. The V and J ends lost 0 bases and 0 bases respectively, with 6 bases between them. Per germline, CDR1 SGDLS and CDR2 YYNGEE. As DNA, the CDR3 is TGTGCCAGCAGCGTAGCTCTCGCGAACACCGGGGAGCTGTTTTTT. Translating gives CASSVALANTGELFF.

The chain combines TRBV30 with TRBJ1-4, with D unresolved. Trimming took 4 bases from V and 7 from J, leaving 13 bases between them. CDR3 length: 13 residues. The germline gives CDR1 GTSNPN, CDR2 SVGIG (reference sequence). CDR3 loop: CAWTGLEVEKLFF. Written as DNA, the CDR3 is TGTGCCTGGACCGGTCTCGAGGTTGAAAAACTGTTTTTT.

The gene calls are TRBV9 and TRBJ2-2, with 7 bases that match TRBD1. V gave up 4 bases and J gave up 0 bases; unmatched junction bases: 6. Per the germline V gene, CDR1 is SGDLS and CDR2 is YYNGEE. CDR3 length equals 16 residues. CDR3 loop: CASSPRTGANTGELFF. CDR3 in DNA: TGTGCCAGCAGCCCTAGGACAGGCGCGAACACCGGGGAGCTGTTTTTT.

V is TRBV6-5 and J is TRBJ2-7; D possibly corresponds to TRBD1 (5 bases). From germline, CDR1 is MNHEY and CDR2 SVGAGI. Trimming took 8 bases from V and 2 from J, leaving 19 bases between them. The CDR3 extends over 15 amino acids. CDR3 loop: CASSLGQGVTYEQYF. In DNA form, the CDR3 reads TGTGCCAGCTCTCTCGGGCAGGGTGTGACCTACGAGCAGTACTTC.

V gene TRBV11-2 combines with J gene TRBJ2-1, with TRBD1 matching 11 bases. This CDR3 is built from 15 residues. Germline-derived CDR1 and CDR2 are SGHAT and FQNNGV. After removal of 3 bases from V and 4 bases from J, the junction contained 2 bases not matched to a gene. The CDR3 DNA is TGTGCCAGCAGCTTGGGGACAGGGGGGTACAATGAGCAGTTCTTC. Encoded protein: CASSLGTGGYNEQFF.